The source of this TCR beta chain is a study of T cell repertoires in ileal Crohn's disease. Regarding the study as a whole: Clonal expansions were more frequent in active smokers than non-smokers at surgery. Clonality above 26.8% at surgery always came with endoscopic recurrence.

Losses at the gene ends were 5 bases for V and 4 bases for J; bases not matched to a gene: 6. CDR1 is SGHAT, CDR2 FQNNGV, per germline. The CDR3 runs 17 residues. This table comes from immunoSEQ multiplex PCR, and its TCRdb copy is limited to in-frame clones, with some not included. The table has 2,000 to 2,500 clones, less than 90% seen once. Concerning this clone itself: Its antigen is still unknown.

Input material: ileal tissue. The receptor's source is an adult with Crohn's disease. The V call is TRBV11-2, the J call TRBJ2-2; 14 bases match TRBD2. CDR3 region: CASSPRTSGGPTGELFF. The DNA for the CDR3 is TGTGCCAGCAGCCCACGGACTAGCGGGGGGCCCACCGGGGAGCTGTTTTTT. Full variable domain (remainder filled in from reference TRBV11-2 and TRBJ2-2): EAGVAQSPRYKIIEKRQSVAFWCNPISGHATLYWYQQILGQGPKLLIQFQNNGVVDDSQLPKDRFSAERLKGVDSTLKIQPAKLEDSAVYLCASSPRTSGGPTGELFFGEGSRLTVL.